This TCR beta chain derives from a study of control samples from healthy donors and cancer patients. Only in-frame clones appear in the TCRdb table, and some are missing; sequencing was by immunoSEQ multiplex PCR. The top ten hold roughly 0.54% of the sample, which has 100,000 to 150,000 clones, 85% to 95% seen once. The ends were cut back, 6 bases at V and 6 bases at J, with 14 bases in the middle. The CDR3 has 13 residues. Germline V gives CDR1 LNHDA, CDR2 SQIVND (reference sequence). Material: PBMCs. The V gene is TRBV19, the J gene TRBJ1-1; a possible D gene is TRBD1 (5 bases). The TCR comes from an elderly man with head and neck cancer. As DNA, the CDR3 is TGTGCCAGTAGGGGACGGGGAGCGGCTGAAGCTTTCTTT. Its protein is CASRGRGAAEAFF.